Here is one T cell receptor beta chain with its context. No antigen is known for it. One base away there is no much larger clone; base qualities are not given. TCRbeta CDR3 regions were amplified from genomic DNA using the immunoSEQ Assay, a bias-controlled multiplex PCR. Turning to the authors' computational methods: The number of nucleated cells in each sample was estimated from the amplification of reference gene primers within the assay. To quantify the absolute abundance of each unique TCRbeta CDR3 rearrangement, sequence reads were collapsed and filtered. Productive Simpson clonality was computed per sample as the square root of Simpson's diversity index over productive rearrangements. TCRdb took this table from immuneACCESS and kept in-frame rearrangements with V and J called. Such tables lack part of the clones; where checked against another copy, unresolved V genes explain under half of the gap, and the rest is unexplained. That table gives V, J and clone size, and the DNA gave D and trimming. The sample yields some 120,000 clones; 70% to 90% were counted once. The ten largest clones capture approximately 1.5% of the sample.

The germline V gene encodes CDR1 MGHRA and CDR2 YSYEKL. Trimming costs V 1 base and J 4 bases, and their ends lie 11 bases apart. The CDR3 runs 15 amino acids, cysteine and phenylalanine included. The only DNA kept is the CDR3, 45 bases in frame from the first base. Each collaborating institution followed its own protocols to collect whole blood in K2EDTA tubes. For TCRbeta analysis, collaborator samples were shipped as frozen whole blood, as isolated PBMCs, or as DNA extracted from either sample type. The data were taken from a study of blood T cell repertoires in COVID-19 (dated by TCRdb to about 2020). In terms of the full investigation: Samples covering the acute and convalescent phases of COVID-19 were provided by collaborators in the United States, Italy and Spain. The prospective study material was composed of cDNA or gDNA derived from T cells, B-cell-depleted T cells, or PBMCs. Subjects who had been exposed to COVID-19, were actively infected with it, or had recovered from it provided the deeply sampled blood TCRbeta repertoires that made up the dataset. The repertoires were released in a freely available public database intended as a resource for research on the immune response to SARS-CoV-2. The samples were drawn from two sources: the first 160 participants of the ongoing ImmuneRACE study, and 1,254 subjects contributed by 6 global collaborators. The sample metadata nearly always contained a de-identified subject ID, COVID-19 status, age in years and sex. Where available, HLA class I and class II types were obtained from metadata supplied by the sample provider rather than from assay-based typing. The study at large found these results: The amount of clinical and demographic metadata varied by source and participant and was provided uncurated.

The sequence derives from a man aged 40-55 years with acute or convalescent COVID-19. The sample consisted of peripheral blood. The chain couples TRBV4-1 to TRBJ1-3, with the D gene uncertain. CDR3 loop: CASSQVGVGGNTIYF. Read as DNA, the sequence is TGCGCCAGCAGCCAAGTCGGGGTAGGAGGAAACACCATATATTTT.